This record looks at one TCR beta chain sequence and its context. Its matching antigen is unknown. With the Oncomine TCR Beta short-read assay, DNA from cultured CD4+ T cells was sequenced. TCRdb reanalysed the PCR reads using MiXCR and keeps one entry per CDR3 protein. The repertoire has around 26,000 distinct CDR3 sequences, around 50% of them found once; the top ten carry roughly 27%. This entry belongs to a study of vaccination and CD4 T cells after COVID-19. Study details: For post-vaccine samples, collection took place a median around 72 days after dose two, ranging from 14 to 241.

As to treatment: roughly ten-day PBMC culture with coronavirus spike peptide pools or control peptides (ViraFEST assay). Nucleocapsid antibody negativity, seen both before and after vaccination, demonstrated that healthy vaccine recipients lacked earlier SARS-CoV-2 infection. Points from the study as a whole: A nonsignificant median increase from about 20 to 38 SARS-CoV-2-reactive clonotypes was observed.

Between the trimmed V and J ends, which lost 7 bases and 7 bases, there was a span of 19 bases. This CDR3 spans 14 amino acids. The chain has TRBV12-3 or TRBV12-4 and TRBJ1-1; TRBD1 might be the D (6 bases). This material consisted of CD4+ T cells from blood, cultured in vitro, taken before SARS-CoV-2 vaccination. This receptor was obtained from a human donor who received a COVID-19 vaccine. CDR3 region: CASTLGQQTFEAFF. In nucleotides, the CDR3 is TGTGCCAGCACCCTAGGACAGCAAACCTTTGAAGCTTTCTTT.